This is a list of T cell receptor beta chains from one sample in a study of early T cells in non-severe SARS-CoV-2 infection. Via MiXCR, TCRdb re-called the 5' RACE reads, giving one row per CDR3 protein. The sample contains about 98,000 distinct CDR3 sequences, 11% of which appear only once. The sample comprised whole blood. The origin of the receptors is an adult who was a healthcare worker with PCR-confirmed SARS-CoV-2 infection or an uninfected control (not recorded which). Both conserved end residues are part of each CDR3. D genes are given only for firm matches. Size is stated for part of the rows, as once, few or many counts, or as a class when the clone is expanded.

clone size	V gene	J gene	D gene	CDR3 protein	CDR3 DNA
few	TRBV7-2	TRBJ1-6	.	CASSLAQGGNSPLHF	TGTGCCAGCAGCTTAGCGCAGGGTGGTAATTCACCCCTCCACTTT
many	TRBV4-1	TRBJ2-3	TRBD2	CASSQELAGNADTQYF	TGCGCCAGCAGCCAAGAACTAGCGGGAAATGCAGATACGCAGTATTTT
.	TRBV19	TRBJ2-5	.	CASKERAPQETQYF	TGTGCCAGTAAGGAGCGGGCACCGCAAGAGACTCAGTACTTC
.	TRBV9	TRBJ2-1	.	CASSLGVAEYNEQFF	TGTGCCAGCAGCCTGGGGGTAGCAGAGTACAATGAGCAGTTCTTC
once	TRBV30	TRBJ2-7	TRBD1	CAWRPGQGAYEQYF	TGTGCCTGGAGGCCGGGACAGGGGGCCTACGAGCAGTACTTC
many	TRBV6-5	TRBJ1-4	TRBD1	CASSYSNRGLRANEKLFF	TGTGCCAGCAGTTACTCGAACAGGGGGCTACGGGCTAATGAAAAACTGTTTTTT
few	TRBV30	TRBJ2-1	TRBD2	CAWSRGLAGGPGSEQFF	TGTGCCTGGAGTAGAGGACTAGCGGGAGGGCCAGGGAGTGAGCAGTTCTTC
.	TRBV5-5	TRBJ1-1	.	CASSLGGREAFF	TGTGCCAGCAGCTTGGGGGGCAGAGAAGCTTTCTTT
few	TRBV3-1	TRBJ2-1	.	CASTTVGRTYNEQFF	TGTGCCAGCACCACGGTGGGGAGAACCTACAATGAGCAGTTCTTC
many	TRBV7-9	TRBJ1-2	TRBD1	CASSLEGQGTYTF	TGTGCCAGCAGCTTAGAAGGACAGGGGACCTACACCTTC
many	TRBV28	TRBJ1-1	TRBD1	CASRREDRAVAFF	TGTGCCAGCAGGCGGGAAGACAGGGCCGTAGCTTTCTTT
.	TRBV29-1	TRBJ1-2	.	CSVTPGAGDGYTF	TGCAGCGTTACCCCTGGCGCGGGGGATGGCTACACCTTC
few	TRBV24-1	TRBJ2-2	.	CATSDGNTGELFF	TGTGCCACCAGTGATGGGAACACCGGGGAGCTGTTTTTT
few	TRBV20-1	TRBJ2-4	.	CSANKGGAKNIQYF	TGCAGTGCTAACAAAGGGGGTGCCAAAAACATTCAGTACTTC
few	TRBV11-3	TRBJ1-1	.	CASSLMNALNTEAFF	TGTGCCAGCAGCTTAATGAACGCTTTGAACACTGAAGCTTTCTTT
.	TRBV6-2/TRBV6-3	TRBJ1-6	.	CASSYSTWNSPLHF	TGTGCCAGCAGTTACTCGACCTGGAATTCACCCCTCCACTTT
few	TRBV19	TRBJ1-4	.	CASRTPYRGEKLFF	TGTGCCAGTAGAACACCGTACCGGGGTGAAAAACTGTTTTTT
.	TRBV27	TRBJ2-1	.	CASSANRGGFGEQFF	TGTGCCAGCAGTGCGAACAGGGGAGGGTTCGGTGAGCAGTTCTTC
few	TRBV25-1	TRBJ1-1	TRBD1	CASSEPGTGYTEAFF	TGTGCCAGCAGTGAACCTGGGACAGGATACACTGAAGCTTTCTTT
many	TRBV6-1	TRBJ2-2	TRBD2	CASLLAGGGELFF	TGTGCCAGTCTACTAGCGGGGGGCGGGGAGCTGTTTTTT
.	TRBV5-4	TRBJ1-2	.	CASSLPTGLGYTF	TGTGCCAGCAGCTTGCCTACAGGGCTTGGCTACACCTTC
few	TRBV7-6	TRBJ2-7	TRBD1	CASSPGTGHYEQYF	TGTGCCAGCAGTCCCGGGACAGGGCACTACGAGCAGTACTTC
once	TRBV28	TRBJ1-4	.	CASSSLQGGGEKLFF	TGTGCCAGCAGTTCCCTTCAGGGAGGGGGTGAAAAACTGTTTTTT
.	TRBV24-1	TRBJ1-5	.	CATSEVDNQPQHF	TGTGCCACCAGTGAGGTAGACAATCAGCCCCAGCATTTT
few	TRBV5-1	TRBJ1-5	.	CASSQGPGQPQHF	TGCGCCAGCAGTCAGGGACCTGGGCAGCCCCAGCATTTT
few	TRBV11-2	TRBJ2-7	.	CASSMSEQYF	TGTGCCAGCAGTATGAGCGAGCAGTACTTC
.	TRBV7-9	TRBJ1-1	.	CASSFNTVNTEAFF	TGTGCCAGCAGCTTCAATACAGTGAACACTGAAGCTTTCTTT
many	TRBV28	TRBJ1-1	TRBD1	CASSSKTPGQGMNTEAFF	TGTGCCAGCAGTTCGAAGACTCCGGGACAGGGTATGAACACTGAAGCTTTCTTT
many	TRBV7-9	TRBJ2-7	TRBD1	CASSYRDRGIYEQYF	TGTGCCAGCAGCTACCGGGACAGGGGAATCTACGAGCAGTACTTC
.	TRBV4-1	TRBJ1-1	.	CASSREGRDRAFF	TGCGCCAGCAGCCGAGAAGGAAGGGATCGGGCTTTCTTT
.	TRBV27	TRBJ2-7	.	CASSRVGGTGLRRQYF	TGTGCCAGCAGCCGCGTCGGGGGGACAGGTCTGAGAAGGCAGTACTTC
.	TRBV7-2	TRBJ2-1	TRBD1	CASSSYGQAPYNEQFF	TGTGCCAGCAGCTCCTATGGACAGGCCCCATACAATGAGCAGTTCTTC
many	TRBV6-5	TRBJ1-1	TRBD1	CASSLTYRGSGAAFF	TGTGCCAGCAGCCTAACCTACAGGGGGAGTGGGGCAGCTTTCTTT
.	TRBV29-1	TRBJ1-2	TRBD1	CSVEDRGLGSYGYTF	TGCAGCGTTGAGGACAGGGGGCTAGGTAGCTATGGCTACACCTTC
few	TRBV18	TRBJ1-1	.	CASSRATELTEAFF	TGTGCCAGCTCCCGGGCCACGGAGCTCACTGAAGCTTTCTTT
few	TRBV18	TRBJ2-1	.	CASSPRAVNEQFF	TGTGCCAGCTCACCGCGGGCCGTCAATGAGCAGTTCTTC